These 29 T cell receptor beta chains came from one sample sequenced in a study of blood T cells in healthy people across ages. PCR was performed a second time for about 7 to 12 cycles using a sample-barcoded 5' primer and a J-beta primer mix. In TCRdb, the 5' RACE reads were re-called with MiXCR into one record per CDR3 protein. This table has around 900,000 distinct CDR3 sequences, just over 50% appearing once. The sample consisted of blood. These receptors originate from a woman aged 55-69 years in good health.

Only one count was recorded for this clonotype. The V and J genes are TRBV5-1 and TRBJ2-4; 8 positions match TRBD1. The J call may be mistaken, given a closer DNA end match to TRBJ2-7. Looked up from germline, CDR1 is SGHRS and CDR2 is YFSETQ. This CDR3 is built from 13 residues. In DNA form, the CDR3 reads TGCGCCAGCGGACAGGGTTGTCAACGCGAGCAGTACTTC. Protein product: CASGQGCQREQYF.

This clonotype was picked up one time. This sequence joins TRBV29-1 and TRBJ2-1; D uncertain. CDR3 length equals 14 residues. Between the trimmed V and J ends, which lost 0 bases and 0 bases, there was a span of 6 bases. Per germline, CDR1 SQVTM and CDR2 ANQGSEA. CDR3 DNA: TGCAGCGTTGAAGACGCCCGCTCCTACAATGAGCAGTTCTTC. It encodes CSVEDARSYNEQFF.

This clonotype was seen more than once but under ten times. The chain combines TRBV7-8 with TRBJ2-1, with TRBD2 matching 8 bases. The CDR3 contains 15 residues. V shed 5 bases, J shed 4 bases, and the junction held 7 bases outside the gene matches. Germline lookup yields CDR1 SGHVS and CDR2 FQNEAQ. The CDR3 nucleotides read TGTGCCAGCAGCCCCCTAGCGGGTCAGTACAATGAGCAGTTCTTC. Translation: CASSPLAGQYNEQFF.

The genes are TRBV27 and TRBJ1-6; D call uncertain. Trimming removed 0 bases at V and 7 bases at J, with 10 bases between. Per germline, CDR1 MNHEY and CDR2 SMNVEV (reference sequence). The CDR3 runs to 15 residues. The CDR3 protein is CASSLSTMGNSPLHF. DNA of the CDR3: TGTGCCAGCAGTTTATCGACCATGGGGAATTCACCCCTCCACTTT.

Here the CDR3 reads CASSYPGPNTGELFF. The CDR3 DNA reads as TGTGCCAGCAGTTATCCAGGACCGAACACCGGGGAGCTGTTTTTT. The genes are TRBV6-6 and TRBJ2-2, with unresolved D. V dropped 3 bases and J dropped 0 bases, with 8 bases sitting between them. Germline V lookup: CDR1 MNHNY, CDR2 SVGAGI (reference sequence). The CDR3 sequence is 15 residues long.

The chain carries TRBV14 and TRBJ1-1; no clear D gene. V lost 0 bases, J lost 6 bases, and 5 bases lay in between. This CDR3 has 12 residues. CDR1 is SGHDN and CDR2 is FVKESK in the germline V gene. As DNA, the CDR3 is TGTGCCAGCAGCCAAGATGAAGCTGAAGCTTTCTTT. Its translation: CASSQDEAEAFF.

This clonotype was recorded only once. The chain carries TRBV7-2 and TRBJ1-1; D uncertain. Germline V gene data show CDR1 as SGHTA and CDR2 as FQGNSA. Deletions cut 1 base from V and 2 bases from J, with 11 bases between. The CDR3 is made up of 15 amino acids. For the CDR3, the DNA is TGTGCCAGCAGCTTAGTTAGGAGCCAAAACACTGAAGCTTTCTTT. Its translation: CASSLVRSQNTEAFF.

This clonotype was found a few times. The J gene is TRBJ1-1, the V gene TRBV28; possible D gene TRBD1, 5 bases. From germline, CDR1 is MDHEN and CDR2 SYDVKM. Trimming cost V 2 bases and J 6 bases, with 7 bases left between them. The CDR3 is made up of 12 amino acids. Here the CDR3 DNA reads TGTGCCAGCAGTTTACGGGGGGCTGAAGCTTTCTTT. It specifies CASSLRGAEAFF.

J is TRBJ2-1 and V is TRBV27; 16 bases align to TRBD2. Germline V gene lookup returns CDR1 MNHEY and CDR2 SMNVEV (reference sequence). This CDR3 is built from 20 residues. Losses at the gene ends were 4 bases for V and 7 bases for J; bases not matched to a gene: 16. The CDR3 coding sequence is TGTGCCAGCAGTTCCACTCCCTTACCGGGACTAGCGGGAGGGTCGAATGAGCAGTTCTTC. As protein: CASSSTPLPGLAGGSNEQFF.

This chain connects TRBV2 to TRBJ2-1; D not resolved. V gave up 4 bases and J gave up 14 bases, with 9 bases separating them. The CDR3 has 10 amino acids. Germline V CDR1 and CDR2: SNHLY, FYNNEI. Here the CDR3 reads CASSGGAKFF. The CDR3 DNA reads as TGTGCCAGCAGTGGAGGCGCGAAGTTCTTC. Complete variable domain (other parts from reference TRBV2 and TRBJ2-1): EPEVTQTPSHQVTQMGQEVILRCVPISNHLYFYWYRQILGQKVEFLVSFYNNEISEKSEIFDDQFSVERPDGSNFTLKIRSTKLEDSAMYFCASSGGAKFFGPGTRLTVL.

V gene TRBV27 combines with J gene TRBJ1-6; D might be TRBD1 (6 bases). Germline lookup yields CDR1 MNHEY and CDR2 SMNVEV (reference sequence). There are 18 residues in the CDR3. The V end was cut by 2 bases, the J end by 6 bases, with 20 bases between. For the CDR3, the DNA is TGTGCCAGCAGTTTACACATTGCAAGGGTAGGGGGTAATTCACCCCTCCACTTT. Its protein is CASSLHIARVGGNSPLHF.

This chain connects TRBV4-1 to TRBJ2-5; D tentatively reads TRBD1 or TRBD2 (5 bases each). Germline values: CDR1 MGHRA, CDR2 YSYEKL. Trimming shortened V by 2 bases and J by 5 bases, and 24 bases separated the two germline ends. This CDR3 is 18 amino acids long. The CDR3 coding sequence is TGCGCCAGCAGCCAAAAGGGGAGCACGAGGGTGAATTATGAGACCCAGTACTTC. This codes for CASSQKGSTRVNYETQYF.

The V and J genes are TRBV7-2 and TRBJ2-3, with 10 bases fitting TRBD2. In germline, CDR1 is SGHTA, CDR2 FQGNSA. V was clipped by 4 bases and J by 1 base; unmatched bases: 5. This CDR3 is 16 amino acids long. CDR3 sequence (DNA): TGTGCCAGCAGCTATCCGGGGACTAGCGGCACAGATACGCAGTATTTT. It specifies CASSYPGTSGTDTQYF.

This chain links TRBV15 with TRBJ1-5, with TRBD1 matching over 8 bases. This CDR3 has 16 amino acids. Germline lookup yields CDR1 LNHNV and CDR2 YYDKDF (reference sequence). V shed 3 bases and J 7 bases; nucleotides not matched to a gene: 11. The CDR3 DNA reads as TGTGCCACCAGCAGCCTAGGACAGGGCGCAGGACAGCCCCAGCATTTT. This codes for CATSSLGQGAGQPQHF.

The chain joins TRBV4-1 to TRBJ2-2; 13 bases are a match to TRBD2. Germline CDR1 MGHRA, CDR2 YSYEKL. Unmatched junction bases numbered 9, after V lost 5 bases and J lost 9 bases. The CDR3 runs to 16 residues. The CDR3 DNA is TGCGCCAGCAGCTCCCGGACTAGCGGGAGAGGCTGGGAGCTGTTTTTT. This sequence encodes CASSSRTSGRGWELFF.

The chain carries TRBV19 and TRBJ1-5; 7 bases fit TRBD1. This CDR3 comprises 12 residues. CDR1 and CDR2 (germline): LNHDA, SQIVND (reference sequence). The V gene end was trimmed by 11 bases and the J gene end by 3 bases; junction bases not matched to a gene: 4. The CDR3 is CAGGTVNQPQHF. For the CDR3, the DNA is TGTGCCGGAGGGACAGTCAATCAGCCCCAGCATTTT.

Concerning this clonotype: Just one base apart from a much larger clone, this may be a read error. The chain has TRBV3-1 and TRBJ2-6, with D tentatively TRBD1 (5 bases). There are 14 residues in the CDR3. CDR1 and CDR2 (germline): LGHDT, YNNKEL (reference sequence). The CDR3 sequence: CASRQASGANVLNF. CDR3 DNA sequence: TGTGCCAGCAGACAGGCCTCTGGGGCCAACGTCCTGAATTTC.

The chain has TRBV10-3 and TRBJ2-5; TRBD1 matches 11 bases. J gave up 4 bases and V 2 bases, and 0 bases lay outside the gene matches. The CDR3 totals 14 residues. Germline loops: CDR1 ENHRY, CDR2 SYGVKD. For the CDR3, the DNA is TGTGCCATCAGTGAGGGGACAGGGGGAGAGACCCAGTACTTC. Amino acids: CAISEGTGGETQYF.

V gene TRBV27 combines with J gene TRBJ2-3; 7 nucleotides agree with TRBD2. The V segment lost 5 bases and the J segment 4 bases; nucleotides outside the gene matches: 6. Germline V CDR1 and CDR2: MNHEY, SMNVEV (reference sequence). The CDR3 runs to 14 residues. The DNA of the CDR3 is TGTGCCAGCAGTCCTAGGAGCGGGGCAGATACGCAGTATTTT. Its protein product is CASSPRSGADTQYF.

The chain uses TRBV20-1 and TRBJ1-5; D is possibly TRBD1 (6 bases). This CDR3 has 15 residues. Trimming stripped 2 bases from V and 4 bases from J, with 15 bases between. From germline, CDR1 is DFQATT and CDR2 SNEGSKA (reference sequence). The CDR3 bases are TGCAGTGCTAGACCAAGACAGGTCGAAAATCAGCCCCAGCATTTT. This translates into CSARPRQVENQPQHF.

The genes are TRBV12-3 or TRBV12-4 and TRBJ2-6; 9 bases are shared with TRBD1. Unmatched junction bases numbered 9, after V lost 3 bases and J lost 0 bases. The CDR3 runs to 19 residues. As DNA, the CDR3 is TGTGCCAGCAGTTTTTTCCTGACAGGGGGAGGCTCTGGGGCCAACGTCCTGACTTTC. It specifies CASSFFLTGGGSGANVLTF.

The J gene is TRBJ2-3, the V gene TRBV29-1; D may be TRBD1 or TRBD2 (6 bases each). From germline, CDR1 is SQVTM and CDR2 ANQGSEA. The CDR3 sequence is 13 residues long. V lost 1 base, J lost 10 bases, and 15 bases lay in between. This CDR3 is CSVEGQVADPQYF. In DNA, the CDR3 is TGCAGCGTTGAAGGACAGGTAGCGGATCCGCAGTATTTT.

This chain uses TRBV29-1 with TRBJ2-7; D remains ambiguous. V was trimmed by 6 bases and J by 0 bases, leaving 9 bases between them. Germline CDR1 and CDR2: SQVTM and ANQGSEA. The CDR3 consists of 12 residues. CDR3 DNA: TGCAGCGTGCCGGGCACCTCCTACGAGCAGTACTTC. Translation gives CSVPGTSYEQYF.

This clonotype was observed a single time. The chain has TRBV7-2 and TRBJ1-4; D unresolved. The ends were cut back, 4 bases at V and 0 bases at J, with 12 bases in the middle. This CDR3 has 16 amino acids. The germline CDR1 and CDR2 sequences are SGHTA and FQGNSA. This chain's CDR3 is CASSSTSSATNEKLFF. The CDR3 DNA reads TGTGCCAGCAGCTCGACCTCCAGTGCAACTAATGAAAAACTGTTTTTT.

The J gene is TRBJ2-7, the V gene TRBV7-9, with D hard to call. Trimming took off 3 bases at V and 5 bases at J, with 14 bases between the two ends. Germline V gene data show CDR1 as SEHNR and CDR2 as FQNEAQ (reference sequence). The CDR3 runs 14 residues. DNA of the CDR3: TGTGCCAGCAGCTTTACGTCAGGATCCCACGAGCAGTACTTC. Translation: CASSFTSGSHEQYF.

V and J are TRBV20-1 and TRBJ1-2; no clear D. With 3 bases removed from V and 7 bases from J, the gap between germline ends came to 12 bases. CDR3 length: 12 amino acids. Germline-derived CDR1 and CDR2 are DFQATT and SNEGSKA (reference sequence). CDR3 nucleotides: TGCAGTGCTAGTAACGGGCTTGGTGGCTACACCTTC. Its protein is CSASNGLGGYTF.

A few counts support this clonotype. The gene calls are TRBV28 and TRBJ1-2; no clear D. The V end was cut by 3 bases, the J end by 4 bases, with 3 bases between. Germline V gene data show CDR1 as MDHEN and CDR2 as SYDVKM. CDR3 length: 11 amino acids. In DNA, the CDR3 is TGTGCCAGCAGTTTCGCCTATGGCTACACCTTC. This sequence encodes CASSFAYGYTF.

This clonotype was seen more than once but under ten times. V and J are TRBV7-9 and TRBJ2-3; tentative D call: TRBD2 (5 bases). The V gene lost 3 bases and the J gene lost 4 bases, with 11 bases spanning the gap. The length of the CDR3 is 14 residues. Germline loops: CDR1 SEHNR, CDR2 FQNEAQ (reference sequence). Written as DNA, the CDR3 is TGTGCCAGCAGCTTCCGGGGTAACTCAGATACGCAGTATTTT. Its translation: CASSFRGNSDTQYF.

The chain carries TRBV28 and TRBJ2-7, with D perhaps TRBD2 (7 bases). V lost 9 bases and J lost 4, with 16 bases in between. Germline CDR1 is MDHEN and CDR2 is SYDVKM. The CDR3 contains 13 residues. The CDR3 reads CASEGGSPYEQYF. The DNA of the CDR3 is TGTGCCAGTGAGGGGGGGAGTCCTTACGAGCAGTACTTC.